Described below is a single T cell receptor beta chain sequence and its context. The antigen is not known. Its ends do not fully match the called genes, so a read error is possible. Other DNA sequences in this specimen translate into the identical CDR3. The PCR made use of 60 Vbeta and 13 Jbeta primers. TCRdb's copy holds only in-frame clones and misses some; the assay was immunoSEQ multiplex PCR. The repertoire consists of approximately 170,000 clones, with under 85% occurring once and the leading ten covering about 2.9%. This record comes from a study of cytomegalovirus exposure and HLA in healthy donors. Study details: Membership in the Caucasian-associated ancestry cluster was found for 65% to 85% of 300 to 500 genotyped donors.

Study-wide results and limits: Researchers catalogued about 160 TCR beta chains as cytomegalovirus-associated.

Sequenced input: PBMCs. This TCR was recovered from a female donor in good health and CMV-seronegative.

CDR3 loop: CASSFGLAVMETQYF. CDR3 in DNA: TGTGCCAGCAGTTTCGGACTAGCGGTAATGGAGACTCAGTACTTC. The chain couples TRBV27 to TRBJ2-5; 10 positions match TRBD2. The germline CDR1 and CDR2 sequences are MNHEY and SMNVEV (reference sequence). This CDR3 region has 15 residues.